This note documents a single T cell receptor (beta chain) sequence. Antigen unknown. The repertoire was sequenced with immunoSEQ multiplex PCR; TCRdb's copy has only in-frame clones and lacks some. Of around 340,000 clones in the sample, approximately 86% are singletons; the top ten hold roughly 10%. These data are taken from a study of Ad26.COV2.S vaccination and SARS-CoV-2 variants. Broader study findings: The breadth of spike-specific CD8+ and CD4+ T cell responses after vaccination was reportedly substantial.

V lost 2 bases to trimming and J lost 8 bases, with 9 bases between them. CDR3 length: 12 amino acids. Germline V gene data show CDR1 as LGHNA and CDR2 as YNFKEQ. Documented treatment: over 15 received Ad26.COV2.S at low or high dose, single or two shots; about five received placebo; per-sample allocation not given. After the first vaccine or placebo injection, samples were drawn on day 63. The material sequenced was peripheral blood, taken in a trial of Ad26.COV2.S vaccine versus placebo. The chain is built from TRBV4-2 and TRBJ1-2; D gene ambiguous. This receptor was taken from a person aged 18-60 years who received the Ad26.COV2.S COVID-19 vaccine or a placebo. The CDR3 DNA is TGTGCCAGCAGCCAACCCCCCCCGGGCTACACCTTC. It yields the protein CASSQPPPGYTF.